What follows are 3 T cell receptor beta chains derived from one specimen sequenced in a study of cytomegalovirus exposure and HLA in healthy donors. The PCR made use of 60 Vbeta and 13 Jbeta primers. Profiling relied on immunoSEQ multiplex PCR, and the TCRdb table lists in-frame clones only, not all of them. The sample has 150,000 to 200,000 clones, roughly four fifths seen once. Source material: PBMCs. Receptor source: a woman aged 40 to 50 in good health and CMV-seronegative.

The chain combines TRBV7-8 with TRBJ2-7; 10 bases align to TRBD2. The germline V gene has CDR1 SGHVS and CDR2 FQNEAQ. The CDR3 covers 19 residues. The V segment lost 2 bases and the J segment 4 bases; nucleotides outside the gene matches: 17. This CDR3 reads CASSLRGLRAGGRTYEQYF. Written as DNA, the CDR3 is TGTGCCAGCAGCTTAAGGGGGTTGCGAGCGGGAGGGCGGACATACGAGCAGTACTTC.

This clone was counted once. The V call is TRBV29-1, the J call TRBJ2-5, with D possibly TRBD1 on 6 matching bases. With 0 bases removed from V and 2 bases from J, the gap between germline ends came to 19 bases. This CDR3 region has 17 residues. Per germline, CDR1 SQVTM and CDR2 ANQGSEA. As DNA, the CDR3 is TGCAGCGTTGAAGATCAAATAGGGACAACCCCTCAAGAGACCCAGTACTTC. Translation gives CSVEDQIGTTPQETQYF.

This sequence joins TRBV7-2 and TRBJ1-2, with D perhaps matching TRBD1 (5 bases). Germline loops: CDR1 SGHTA, CDR2 FQGNSA. This CDR3 comprises 13 residues. Trimming cost V 5 bases and J 1 base, with 8 bases left between them. The CDR3 DNA sequence: TGTGCCAGCAGCCCGGGGGTTAACTATGGCTACACCTTC. It yields the protein CASSPGVNYGYTF.